This entry concerns a single T cell receptor (beta chain). The data derive from a study of blood T cell repertoires in COVID-19. Study details: The analysed material was cDNA or gDNA that came from T cells, B-cell-depleted T cells, or PBMCs.

The protocol was immunoSEQ multiplex PCR, while the TCRdb copy is restricted to in-frame clones and leaves out a portion. This table has 90,000 to 130,000 clones, about 90% appearing once. The sequenced sample was peripheral blood. The source of this sequence is a human donor in a cohort sampled during active COVID-19.

CDR3: CASSGGLAGGNNEQFF. CDR3 coding DNA: TGCGCCAGCAGTGGAGGACTAGCGGGAGGGAACAATGAGCAGTTCTTC. This chain links TRBV10-1 with TRBJ2-1; 15 bases match TRBD2. Germline V gene sequence: CDR1 WNHNN, CDR2 SYGVQD (reference sequence). V was pared by 4 bases and J by 5 bases, with 3 bases of the junction left unmatched. This CDR3 has 16 amino acids.